These 3 T cell receptor beta chains were all obtained from the same sample, sequenced in a study of control samples from healthy donors and cancer patients. TCRdb's table, derived via immunoSEQ multiplex PCR, lists solely in-frame clones and lacks some. The sample lists about 140,000 clones; about nine tenths were seen once. Specimen: blood. The receptors here all came from a woman in her twenties or thirties in good health.

Only one count was recorded for this clone. This rearrangement joins TRBV5-6 to TRBJ1-6; D is unclear. The CDR3 covers 17 residues. With 0 bases removed from V and 0 bases from J, the gap between germline ends came to 10 bases. CDR1 is SGHDT, CDR2 YYEEEE, per germline. The CDR3 loop is CASSLEAGSSYNSPLHF. The CDR3 nucleotides read TGTGCCAGCAGCTTGGAGGCCGGGAGCTCCTATAATTCACCCCTCCACTTT.

The chain carries TRBV3-1 (or the pseudogene TRBV3-2) and TRBJ1-2; D possibly corresponds to TRBD1 (6 bases). Per germline, CDR1 LGHDT and CDR2 YNNKEL (reference sequence). This CDR3 is 14 amino acids long. The ends were cut back, 6 bases at V and 8 bases at J, with 19 bases in the middle. In DNA form, the CDR3 reads TGTGCCAGCAGTCGGGACAACCTAGGCTCCGGCTACACCTTC. Its protein is CASSRDNLGSGYTF.

CDR3: CASSTSGTAAPEKLFF. CDR3 coding DNA: TGTGCCAGTAGTACCTCCGGGACCGCCGCTCCTGAAAAACTGTTTTTT. V is TRBV19 and J is TRBJ1-4; tentatively, D is TRBD1 (5 bases). Trimming shortened V by 4 bases and J by 7 bases, and 19 bases separated the two germline ends. CDR3 length: 16 amino acids. Germline V gene data show CDR1 as LNHDA and CDR2 as SQIVND (reference sequence). Combining the CDR3 with reference TRBV19 and TRBJ1-4 gives the whole variable domain DGGITQSPKYLFRKEGQNVTLSCEQNLNHDAMYWYRQDPGQGLRLIYYSQIVNDFQKGDIAEGYSVSREKKESFPLTVTSAQKNPTAFYLCASSTSGTAAPEKLFFGSGTQLSVL.